This entry concerns a single T cell receptor (beta chain). Its antigen is unknown. The data belong to a study of blood T cells in healthy people across ages. For the study at large: Template switching recovered approximately one barcoded beta molecule for every two T cells. The study's findings and limits: Donors of long life had a larger count of naive CD4+ cells and greater diversity than aged donors.

The CDR3 spans 16 residues. The V gene's germline CDR1 is MDHEN and CDR2 SYDVKM. Together with a sample-barcoded 5' primer, a J-beta primer mix was included in a second PCR lasting about 6 to 11 cycles. TCRdb re-called the 5' RACE reads through MiXCR, storing one row per CDR3 protein. The sample has about 1.8 million distinct CDR3 sequences, 49% seen once. Each sample gave at least 7 million isolated PBMCs. V gene TRBV28 combines with J gene TRBJ2-5; possibly TRBD2 for D (5 bases). The J call is in doubt because the DNA end fits TRBJ2-7 better. The sequenced material came from blood. This clonotype was obtained from a woman aged 40-49 years in good health. CDR3 in amino acids: CASWGPSGLTTYEQYF. CDR3 nucleotide sequence: TGTGCCAGCTGGGGTCCGAGCGGCTTAACTACCTACGAGCAGTACTTC.